This T cell receptor (beta chain) was observed in a study of blood T cell repertoires in COVID-19. TCRdb's copy holds only in-frame clones and misses some; the assay was immunoSEQ multiplex PCR. Among 300,000 to 400,000 clones listed, 90% to 95% were seen once. This clone showed up just once. V lost 2 bases, J lost 0 bases, and 10 bases lay in between. The germline V gene has CDR1 SGHVS and CDR2 FQNEAQ. CDR3 length equals 15 residues. The chain combines TRBV7-8 with TRBJ1-2; a possible D gene is TRBD1 (6 bases). The receptor's source is a woman in her twenties or thirties who had been exposed to COVID-19. The sequenced sample was PBMCs or T cells enriched from blood (not recorded which). The CDR3: CASSLNRVANYGYTF. In DNA form, the CDR3 reads TGTGCCAGCAGCTTAAACAGGGTTGCTAACTATGGCTACACCTTC. Full variable domain (remainder filled in from reference TRBV7-8 and TRBJ1-2): GAGVSQSPRYKVAKRGQDVALRCDPISGHVSLFWYQQALGQGPEFLTYFQNEAQLDKSGLPSDRFFAERPEGSVSTLKIQRTQQEDSAVYLCASSLNRVANYGYTFGSGTRLTVV.